What follows is one T cell receptor beta chain and its context. Antigen specificity is unknown. These data come from a study of T cell repertoires in cytomegalovirus infection. TCRdb re-analysed the reads in MiXCR, keeping a single row per CDR3 protein. This table holds about 85,000 distinct CDR3 sequences, approximately 45% found once. J gave up 7 bases and V 5 bases, and 6 bases lay outside the gene matches. The germline gives CDR1 MNHEY, CDR2 SMNVEV (reference sequence). The CDR3 is 13 amino acids. The receptor was isolated from a human donor in good health (CMV status not recorded). Some clones in this sample may be carry-over from other donors' samples. This specimen consisted of CD8+ T cells from cultured PBMCs, obtained from culture after CMV antigen stimulation. V and J are TRBV27 and TRBJ2-7, with 9 bases fitting TRBD1. CDR3 DNA sequence: TGTGCCAGCAGTGGACAGGGGATGGGGGAGCAGTACTTC. Its translation: CASSGQGMGEQYF.